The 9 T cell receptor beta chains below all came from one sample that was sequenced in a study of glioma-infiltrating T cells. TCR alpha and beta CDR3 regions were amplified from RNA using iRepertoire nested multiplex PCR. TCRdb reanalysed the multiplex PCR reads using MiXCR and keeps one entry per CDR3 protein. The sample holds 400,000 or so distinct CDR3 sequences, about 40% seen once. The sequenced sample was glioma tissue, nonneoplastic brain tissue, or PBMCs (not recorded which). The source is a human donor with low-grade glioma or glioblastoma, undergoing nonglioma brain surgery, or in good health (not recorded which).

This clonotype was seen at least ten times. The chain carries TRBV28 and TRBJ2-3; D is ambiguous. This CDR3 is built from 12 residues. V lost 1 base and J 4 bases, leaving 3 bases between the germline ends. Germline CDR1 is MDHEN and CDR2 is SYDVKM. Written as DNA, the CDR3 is TGTGCCAGCAGTTTATCCCCAGATACGCAGTATTTT. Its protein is CASSLSPDTQYF.

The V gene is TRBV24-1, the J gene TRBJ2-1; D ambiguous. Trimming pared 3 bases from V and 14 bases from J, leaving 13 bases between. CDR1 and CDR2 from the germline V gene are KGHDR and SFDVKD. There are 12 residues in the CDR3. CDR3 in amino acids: CATSDDTEEEFF. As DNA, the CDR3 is TGTGCCACCAGTGATGACACTGAAGAGGAGTTCTTC.

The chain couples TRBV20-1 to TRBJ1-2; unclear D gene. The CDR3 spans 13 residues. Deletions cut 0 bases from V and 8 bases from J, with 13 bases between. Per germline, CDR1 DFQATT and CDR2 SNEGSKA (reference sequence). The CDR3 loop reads CSARDMYNGGYTF. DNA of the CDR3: TGCAGTGCTAGAGATATGTATAACGGGGGCTACACCTTC.

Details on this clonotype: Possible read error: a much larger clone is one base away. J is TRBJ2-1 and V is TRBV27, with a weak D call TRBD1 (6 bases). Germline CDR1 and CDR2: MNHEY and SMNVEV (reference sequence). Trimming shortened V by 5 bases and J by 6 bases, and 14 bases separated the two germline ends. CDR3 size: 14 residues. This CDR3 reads CASSPKGVINEQFF. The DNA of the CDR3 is TGTGCCAGCAGTCCCAAGGGGGTGATCAATGAGCAGTTCTTC.

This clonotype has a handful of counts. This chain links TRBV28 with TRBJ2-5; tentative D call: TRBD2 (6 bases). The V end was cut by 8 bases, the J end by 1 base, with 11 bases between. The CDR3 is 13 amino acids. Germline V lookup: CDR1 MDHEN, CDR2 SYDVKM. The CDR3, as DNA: TGTGCCAGCGGTAGCGGCCTCCAAGAGACCCAGTACTTC. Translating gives CASGSGLQETQYF.

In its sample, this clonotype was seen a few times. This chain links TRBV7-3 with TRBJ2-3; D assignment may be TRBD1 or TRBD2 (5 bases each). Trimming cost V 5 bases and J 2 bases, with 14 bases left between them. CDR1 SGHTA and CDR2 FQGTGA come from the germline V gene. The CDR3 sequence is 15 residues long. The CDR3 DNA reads TGTGCCAGCAGCATGGGGACGGTAACCACAGATACGCAGTATTTT. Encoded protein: CASSMGTVTTDTQYF.

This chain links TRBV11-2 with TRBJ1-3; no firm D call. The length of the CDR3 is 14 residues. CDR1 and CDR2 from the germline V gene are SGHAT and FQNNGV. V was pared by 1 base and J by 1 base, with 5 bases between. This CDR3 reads CASSLAGSGNTIYF. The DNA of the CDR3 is TGTGCCAGCAGCTTAGCGGGTTCTGGAAACACCATATATTTT.

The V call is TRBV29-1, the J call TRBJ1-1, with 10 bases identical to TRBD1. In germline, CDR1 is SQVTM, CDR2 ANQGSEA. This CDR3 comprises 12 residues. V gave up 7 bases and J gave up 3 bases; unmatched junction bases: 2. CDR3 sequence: CSAGTGDTEAFF. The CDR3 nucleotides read TGCAGCGCCGGGACAGGGGACACTGAAGCTTTCTTT.

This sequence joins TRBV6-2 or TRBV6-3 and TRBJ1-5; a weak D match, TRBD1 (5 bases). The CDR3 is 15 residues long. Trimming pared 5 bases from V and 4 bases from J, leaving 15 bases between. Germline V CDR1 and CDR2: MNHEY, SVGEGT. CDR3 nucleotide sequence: TGTGCCAGCAGTGAGTCGGACGGGGGAAATCAGCCCCAGCATTTT. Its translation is CASSESDGGNQPQHF.